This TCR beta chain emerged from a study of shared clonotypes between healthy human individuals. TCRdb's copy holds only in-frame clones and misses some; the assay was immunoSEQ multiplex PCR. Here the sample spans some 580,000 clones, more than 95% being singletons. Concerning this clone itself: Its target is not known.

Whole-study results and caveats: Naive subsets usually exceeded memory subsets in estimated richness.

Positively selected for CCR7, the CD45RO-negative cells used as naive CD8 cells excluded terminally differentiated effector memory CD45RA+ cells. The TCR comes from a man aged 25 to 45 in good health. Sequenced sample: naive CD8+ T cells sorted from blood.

CDR3 amino acids: CASSLFLSGQRGTEAFF. The CDR3 nucleotides read TGTGCCAGCAGCTTGTTTTTATCGGGACAACGTGGCACTGAAGCTTTCTTT. The chain combines TRBV5-6 with TRBJ1-1, with D perhaps TRBD1 (6 bases). This CDR3 spans 17 amino acids. V dropped 1 base and J dropped 4 bases, with 20 bases sitting between them. In germline, CDR1 is SGHDT, CDR2 YYEEEE. Looking up the rest from reference TRBV5-6 and TRBJ1-1 gives the full variable domain: DAGVTQSPTHLIKTRGQQVTLRCSPKSGHDTVSWYQQALGQGPQFIFQYYEEEERQRGNFPDRFSGHQFPNYSSELNVNALLLGDSALYLCASSLFLSGQRGTEAFFGQGTRLTVV.